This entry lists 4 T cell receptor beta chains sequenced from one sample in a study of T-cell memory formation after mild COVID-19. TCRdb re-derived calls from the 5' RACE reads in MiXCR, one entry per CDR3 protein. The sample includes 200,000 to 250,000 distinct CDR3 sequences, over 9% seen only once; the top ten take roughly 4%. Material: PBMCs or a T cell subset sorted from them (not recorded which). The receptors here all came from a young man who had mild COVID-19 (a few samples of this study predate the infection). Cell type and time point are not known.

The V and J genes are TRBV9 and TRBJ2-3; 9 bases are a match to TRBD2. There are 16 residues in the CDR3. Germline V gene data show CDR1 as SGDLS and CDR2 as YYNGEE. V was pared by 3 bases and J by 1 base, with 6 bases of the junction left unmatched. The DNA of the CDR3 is TGTGCCAGCAGCGCGGGAGGACTAGCGCGCACAGATACGCAGTATTTT. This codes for CASSAGGLARTDTQYF. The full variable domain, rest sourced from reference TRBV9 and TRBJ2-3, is DSGVTQTPKHLITATGQRVTLRCSPRSGDLSVYWYQQSLDQGLQFLIQYYNGEERAKGNILERFSAQQFPDLHSELNLSSLELGDSALYFCASSAGGLARTDTQYFGPGTRLTVL.

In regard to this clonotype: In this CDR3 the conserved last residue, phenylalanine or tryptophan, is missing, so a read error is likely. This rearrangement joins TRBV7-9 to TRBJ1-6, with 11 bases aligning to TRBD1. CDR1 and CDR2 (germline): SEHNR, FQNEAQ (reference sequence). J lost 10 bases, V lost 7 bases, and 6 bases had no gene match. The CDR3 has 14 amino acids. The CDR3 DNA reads TGTGCCAGCACCCGGGGACAGGGGGAATCACCCCTCCACTAT. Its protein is CASTRGQGESPLHY.

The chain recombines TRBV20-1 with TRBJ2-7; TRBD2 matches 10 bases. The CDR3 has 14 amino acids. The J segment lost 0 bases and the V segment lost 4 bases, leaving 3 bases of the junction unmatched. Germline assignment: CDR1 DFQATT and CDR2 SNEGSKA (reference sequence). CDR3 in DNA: TGCAGTGCTAAGGGGACTAGCGCCTCCTACGAGCAGTACTTC. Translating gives CSAKGTSASYEQYF.

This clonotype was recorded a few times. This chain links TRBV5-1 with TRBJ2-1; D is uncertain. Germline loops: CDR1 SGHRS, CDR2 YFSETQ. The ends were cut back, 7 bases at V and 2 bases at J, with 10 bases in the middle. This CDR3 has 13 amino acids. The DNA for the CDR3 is TGCGCCAGCTCCGGCAGTCCCTACAATGAGCAGTTCTTC. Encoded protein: CASSGSPYNEQFF.